One TCR beta chain is described in this entry. What it binds is not known. The CDR3 covers 15 residues. From germline, CDR1 is SNHLY and CDR2 FYNNEI. V lost 3 bases and J lost 1, with 9 bases in between. The table came from immunoSEQ multiplex PCR; TCRdb's copy has only in-frame clones and leaves some out. Of 13,000 or so clones in the sample, approximately 80% were seen once. These data come from a study of somatic mutations in cytotoxic T cells in rheumatoid arthritis. Study findings and constraints: Significant differences in CD8+ T-cell clonality were not found between rheumatoid arthritis patients and healthy controls (age-matched).

The sample was CD8+ T cells sorted from blood. This clonotype originated in an adult with rheumatoid arthritis. The chain joins TRBV2 to TRBJ2-2; the D gene is possibly TRBD2 (5 bases). For the CDR3, the DNA is TGTGCCAGCAGTGACCCGGGGAAGAACACCGGGGAGCTGTTTTTT. Protein product: CASSDPGKNTGELFF.